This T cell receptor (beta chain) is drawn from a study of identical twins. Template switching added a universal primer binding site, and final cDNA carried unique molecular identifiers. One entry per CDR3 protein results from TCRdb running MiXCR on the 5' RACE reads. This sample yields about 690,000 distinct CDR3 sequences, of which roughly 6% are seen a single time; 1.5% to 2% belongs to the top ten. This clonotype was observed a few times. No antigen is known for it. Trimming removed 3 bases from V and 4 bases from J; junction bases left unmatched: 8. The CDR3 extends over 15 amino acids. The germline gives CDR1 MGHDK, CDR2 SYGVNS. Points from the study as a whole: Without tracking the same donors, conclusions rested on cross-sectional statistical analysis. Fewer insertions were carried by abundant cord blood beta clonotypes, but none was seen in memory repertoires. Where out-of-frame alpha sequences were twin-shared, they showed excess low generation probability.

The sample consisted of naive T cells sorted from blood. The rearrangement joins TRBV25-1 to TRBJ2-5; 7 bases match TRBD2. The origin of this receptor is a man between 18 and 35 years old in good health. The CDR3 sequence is CASSEPRERVETQYF. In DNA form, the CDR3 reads TGTGCCAGCAGTGAGCCGCGGGAGAGGGTAGAGACCCAGTACTTC.